The clone carrying this T cell receptor (beta chain) has more than one count but fewer than ten. Its antigen is unknown. A second PCR of roughly 7 to 11 cycles used a sample-barcoded 5' primer and a J-beta primer mix. One entry per CDR3 protein results from TCRdb running MiXCR on the 5' RACE reads. The data hold 780,000 or so distinct CDR3 sequences, with 20% to 25% observed a single time. Healthy Caucasian individuals from Russia aged about 6 to 95 were enrolled as donors. Germline CDR1 SQVTM, CDR2 ANQGSEA. The CDR3 runs to 11 residues. With 7 bases clipped from V and 6 bases from J, the junction kept 4 bases outside the gene matches. The sample comes from a study of blood T cells in healthy people across ages. Study-level findings and limits: Naive T cell percentage strongly correlated with TCR beta diversity.

In addition, the sample was reused for a study of T cells of mothers and their children.

The V and J genes are TRBV29-1 and TRBJ2-3, with 7 bases matching TRBD1. Source material: blood. The origin of this receptor is a boy younger than 18 in good health. CDR3 DNA: TGCAGCGAGAGGGACAGTGATACGCAGTATTTT. This sequence encodes CSERDSDTQYF.